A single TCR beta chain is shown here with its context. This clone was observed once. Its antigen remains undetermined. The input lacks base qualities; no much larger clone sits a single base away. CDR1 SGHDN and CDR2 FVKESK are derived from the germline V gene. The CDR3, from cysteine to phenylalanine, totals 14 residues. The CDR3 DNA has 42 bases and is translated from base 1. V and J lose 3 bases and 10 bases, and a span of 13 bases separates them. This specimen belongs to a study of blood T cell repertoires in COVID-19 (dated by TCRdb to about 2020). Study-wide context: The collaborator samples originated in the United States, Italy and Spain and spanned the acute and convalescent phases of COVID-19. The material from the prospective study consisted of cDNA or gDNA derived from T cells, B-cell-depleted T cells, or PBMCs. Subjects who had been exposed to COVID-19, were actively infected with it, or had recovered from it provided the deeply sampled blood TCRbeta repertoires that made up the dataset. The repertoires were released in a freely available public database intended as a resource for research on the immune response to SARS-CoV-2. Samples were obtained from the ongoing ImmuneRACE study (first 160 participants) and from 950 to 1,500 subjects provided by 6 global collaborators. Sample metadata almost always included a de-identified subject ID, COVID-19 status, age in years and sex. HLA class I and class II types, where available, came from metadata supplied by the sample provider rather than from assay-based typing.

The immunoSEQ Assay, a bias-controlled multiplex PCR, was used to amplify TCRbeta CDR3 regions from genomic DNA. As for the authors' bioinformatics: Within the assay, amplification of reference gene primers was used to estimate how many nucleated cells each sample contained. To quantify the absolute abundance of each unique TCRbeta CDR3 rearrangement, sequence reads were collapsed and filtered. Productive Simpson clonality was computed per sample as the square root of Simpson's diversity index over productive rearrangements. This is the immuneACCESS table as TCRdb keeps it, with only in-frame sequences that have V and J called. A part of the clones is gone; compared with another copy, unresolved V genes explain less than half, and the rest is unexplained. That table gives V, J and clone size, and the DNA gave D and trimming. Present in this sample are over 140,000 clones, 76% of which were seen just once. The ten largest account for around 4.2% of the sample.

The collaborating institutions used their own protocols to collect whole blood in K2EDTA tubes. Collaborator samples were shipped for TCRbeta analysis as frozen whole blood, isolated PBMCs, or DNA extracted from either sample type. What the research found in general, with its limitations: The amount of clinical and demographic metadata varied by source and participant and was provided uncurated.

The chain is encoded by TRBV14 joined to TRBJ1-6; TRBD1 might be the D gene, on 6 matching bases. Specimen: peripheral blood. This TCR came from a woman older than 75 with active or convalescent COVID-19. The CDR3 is CASSQGGAPSPLHF. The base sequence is TGTGCCAGCAGCCAGGGGGGGGCTCCGTCACCCCTCCACTTT. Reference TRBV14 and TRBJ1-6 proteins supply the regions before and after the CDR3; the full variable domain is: EAGVTQFPSHSVIEKGQTVTLRCDPISGHDNLYWYRRVMGKEIKFLLHFVKESKQDESGMPNNRFLAERTGGTYSTLKVQPAELEDSGVYFCASSQGGAPSPLHFGNGTRLTVT.